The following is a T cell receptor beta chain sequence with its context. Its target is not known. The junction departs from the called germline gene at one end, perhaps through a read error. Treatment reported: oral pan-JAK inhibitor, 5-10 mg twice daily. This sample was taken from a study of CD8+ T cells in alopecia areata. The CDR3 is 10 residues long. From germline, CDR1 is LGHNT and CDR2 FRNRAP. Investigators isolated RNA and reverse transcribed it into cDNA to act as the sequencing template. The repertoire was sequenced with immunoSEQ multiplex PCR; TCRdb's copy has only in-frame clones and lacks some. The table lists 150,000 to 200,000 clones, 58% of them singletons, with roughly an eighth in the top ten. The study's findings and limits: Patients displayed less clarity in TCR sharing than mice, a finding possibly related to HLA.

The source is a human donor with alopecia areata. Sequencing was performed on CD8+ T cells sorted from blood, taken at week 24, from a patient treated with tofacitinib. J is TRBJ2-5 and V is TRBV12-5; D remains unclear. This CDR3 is CASGLVHIDF. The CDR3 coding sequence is TGTGCTAGTGGTTTGGTACATATCGACTTC.